The 4 T cell receptor beta chains in this list originate from one sample, sequenced in a study of cytomegalovirus exposure and HLA in healthy donors (dated by TCRdb to the late 2010s). The library was made by the immunoSEQ multiplex PCR assay. Here the immuneACCESS table is served through TCRdb, limited to in-frame sequences with V and J called. Missing clones are a known gap in these copies; in checked studies unresolved V genes cover under half, and the rest lacks a known reason. For this sample the table gives 150,000 or so clones, of which over 80% were detected only once. The ten largest clones take up around 2.4% of the sample. Sequenced material: PBMCs. The source is a man aged 25-40 years in good health and CMV-seropositive.

The rearrangement uses TRBV25-1 and TRBJ1-5, with D unresolved. Trimming removed 1 base from V and 2 bases from J, with 12 bases in between. Germline V CDR1 and CDR2: MGHDK, SYGVNS. The CDR3 covers 16 residues. The CDR3, as DNA: TGTGCCAGCAGTGAATCGGGAGGTCTGGGCAATCAGCCCCAGCATTTT. Its protein is CASSESGGLGNQPQHF. The full variable domain, its missing parts supplied by reference TRBV25-1 and TRBJ1-5, is EADIYQTPRYLVIGTGKKITLECSQTMGHDKMYWYQQDPGMELHLIHYSYGVNSTEKGDLSSESTVSRIRTEHFPLTLESARPSHTSQYLCASSESGGLGNQPQHFGDGTRLSIL.

Turning to this clone: The same CDR3 also results from other DNA sequences found in this sample. The chain joins TRBV6-5 to TRBJ1-5; 7 bases line up with TRBD1. CDR3 length: 13 residues. Germline CDR1 reads MNHEY; CDR2 reads SVGAGI. The V gene end was trimmed by 6 bases and the J gene end by 5 bases; junction bases not matched to a gene: 4. DNA of the CDR3: TGTGCCAGCAGCCCAGACAGGGATCAGCCCCAGCATTTT. Translating it yields CASSPDRDQPQHF.

The chain employs TRBV6-1 and TRBJ2-7; 10 bases fit TRBD2. This CDR3 has 15 amino acids. With V trimmed by 5 bases and J by 1 base, 5 bases remained unmatched. CDR1 is MNHNS, CDR2 SASEGT, per germline. The CDR3 loop is CASSLAGGGSYEQYF. In DNA, the CDR3 is TGTGCCAGCAGTTTAGCGGGGGGAGGTTCCTACGAGCAGTACTTC.

V usage is TRBV2 and J usage is TRBJ2-2, with 10 positions matching TRBD1. The CDR3 is made up of 15 amino acids. Trimming cost V 4 bases and J 6 bases; bases outside gene matches: 5. Per the germline V gene, CDR1 is SNHLY and CDR2 is FYNNEI. CDR3 amino acids: CASSAGQGIPGELFF. The CDR3 bases are TGTGCCAGCAGTGCGGGACAGGGGATCCCCGGGGAGCTGTTTTTT.